This T cell receptor (beta chain) came from a study of shared clonotypes between healthy human individuals. Study-wide points: At large depth, rarefaction still showed sorted-subset sequencing to be incomplete.

The CDR3 totals 17 residues. V lost 0 bases, J lost 7 bases, and 19 bases lay in between. Germline V CDR1 and CDR2: MNHEY, SMNVEV (reference sequence). Naive CD8 isolation took CD45RO-negative cells positively selected for CCR7 and excluded terminally differentiated effector memory CD45RA+ cells. The assay was immunoSEQ multiplex PCR, and TCRdb's table has in-frame clones only and misses some. This table has around 2.1 million clones, about 93% appearing once. This clone was recorded only once. Its antigen is undetermined. Sequencing used naive CD8+ T cells from PBMCs. The chain links TRBV27 to TRBJ2-1, with D maybe TRBD2 (7 bases). This clonotype originated in a man between 18 and 29 years old in good health. Some clones in this sample may be carry-over from other donors' samples. CDR3 sequence: CASSLSLGAGVWNEQFF. The DNA for the CDR3 is TGTGCCAGCAGTTTATCATTGGGGGCGGGAGTGTGGAATGAGCAGTTCTTC.